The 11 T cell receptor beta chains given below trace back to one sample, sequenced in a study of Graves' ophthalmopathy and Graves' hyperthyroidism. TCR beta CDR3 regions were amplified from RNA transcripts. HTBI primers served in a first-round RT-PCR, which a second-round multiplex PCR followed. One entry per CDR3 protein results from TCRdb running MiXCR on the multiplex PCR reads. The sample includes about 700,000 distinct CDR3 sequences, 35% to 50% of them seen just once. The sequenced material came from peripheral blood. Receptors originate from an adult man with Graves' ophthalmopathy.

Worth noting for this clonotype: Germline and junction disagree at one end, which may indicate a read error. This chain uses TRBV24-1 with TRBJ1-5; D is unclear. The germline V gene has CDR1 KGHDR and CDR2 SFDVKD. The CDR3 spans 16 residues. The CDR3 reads CASSAAGRRSNQPQHF. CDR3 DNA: TGTGCCAGCAGTGCCGCCGGGAGGCGGAGCAATCAGCCCCAGCATTTT.

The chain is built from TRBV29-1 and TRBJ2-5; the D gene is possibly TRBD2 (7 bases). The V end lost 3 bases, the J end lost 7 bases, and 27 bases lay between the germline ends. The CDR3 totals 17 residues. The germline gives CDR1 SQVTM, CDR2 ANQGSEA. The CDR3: CSVDMGKQGGPGGTQYF. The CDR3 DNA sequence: TGCAGCGTTGATATGGGGAAACAGGGAGGGCCTGGGGGGACCCAGTACTTC.

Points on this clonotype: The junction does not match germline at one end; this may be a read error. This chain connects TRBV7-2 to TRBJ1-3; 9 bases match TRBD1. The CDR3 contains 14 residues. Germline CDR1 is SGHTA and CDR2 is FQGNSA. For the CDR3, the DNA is TGTGCCAGCAGTACAGGGGGCTCTGGAAACACCATGTATTTT. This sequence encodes CASSTGGSGNTMYF.

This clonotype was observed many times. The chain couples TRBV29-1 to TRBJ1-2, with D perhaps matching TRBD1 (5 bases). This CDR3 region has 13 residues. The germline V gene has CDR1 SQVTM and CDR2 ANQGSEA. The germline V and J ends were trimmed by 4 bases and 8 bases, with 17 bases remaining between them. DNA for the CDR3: TGCAGCGTTGTGGTTGGGGGTTTAGGGGGCTACACCTTC. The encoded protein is CSVVVGGLGGYTF.

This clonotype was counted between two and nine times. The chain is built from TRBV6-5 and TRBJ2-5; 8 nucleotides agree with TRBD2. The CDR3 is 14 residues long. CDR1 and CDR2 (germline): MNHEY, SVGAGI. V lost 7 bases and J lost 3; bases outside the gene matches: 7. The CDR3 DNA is TGTGCCAGCACTAGGAGCGGGGGAGAAGAGACCCAGTACTTC. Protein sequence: CASTRSGGEETQYF.

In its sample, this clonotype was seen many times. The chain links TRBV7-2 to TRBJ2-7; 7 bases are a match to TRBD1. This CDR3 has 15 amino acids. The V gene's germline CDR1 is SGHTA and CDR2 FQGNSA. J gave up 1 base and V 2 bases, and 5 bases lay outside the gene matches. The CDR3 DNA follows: TGTGCCAGCAGCTTAACATACAGGGGATCCTACGAGCAGTACTTC. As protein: CASSLTYRGSYEQYF.

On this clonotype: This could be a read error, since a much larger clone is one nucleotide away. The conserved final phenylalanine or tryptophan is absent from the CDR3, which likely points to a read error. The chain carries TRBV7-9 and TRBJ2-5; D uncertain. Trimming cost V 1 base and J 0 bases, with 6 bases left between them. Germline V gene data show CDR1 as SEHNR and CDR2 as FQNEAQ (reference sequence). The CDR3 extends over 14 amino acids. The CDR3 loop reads CASSLEHHQETQYS. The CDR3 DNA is TGTGCCAGCAGCTTAGAACATCACCAAGAGACCCAGTACTCC.

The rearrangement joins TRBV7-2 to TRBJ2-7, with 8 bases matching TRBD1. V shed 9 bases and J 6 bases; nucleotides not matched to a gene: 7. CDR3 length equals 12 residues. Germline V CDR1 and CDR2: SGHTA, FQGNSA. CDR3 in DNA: TGTGCCAGTAAGGACAGGGCAGGCGAGCAGTACTTC. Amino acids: CASKDRAGEQYF.

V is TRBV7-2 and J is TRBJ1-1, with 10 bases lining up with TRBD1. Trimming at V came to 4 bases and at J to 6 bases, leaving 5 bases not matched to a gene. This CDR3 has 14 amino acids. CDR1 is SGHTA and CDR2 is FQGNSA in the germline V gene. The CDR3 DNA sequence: TGTGCCAGCAGCTCGACAGGGGGCGACGCTGAAGCTTTCTTT. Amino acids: CASSSTGGDAEAFF.

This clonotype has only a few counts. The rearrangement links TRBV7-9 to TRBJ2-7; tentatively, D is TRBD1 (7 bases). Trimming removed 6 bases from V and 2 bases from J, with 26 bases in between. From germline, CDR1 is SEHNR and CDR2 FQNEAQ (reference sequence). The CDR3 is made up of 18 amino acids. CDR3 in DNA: TGTGCCAGCAGTTACTTGCGGGACAGCCTCCTGGGGGCCTACGAGCAGTACTTC. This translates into CASSYLRDSLLGAYEQYF.

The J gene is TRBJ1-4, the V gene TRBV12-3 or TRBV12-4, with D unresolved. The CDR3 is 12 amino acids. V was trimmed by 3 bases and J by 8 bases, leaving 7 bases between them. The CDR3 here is CASSLVLEKLFF. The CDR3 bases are TGTGCCAGCAGTTTGGTATTGGAAAAACTGTTTTTT.